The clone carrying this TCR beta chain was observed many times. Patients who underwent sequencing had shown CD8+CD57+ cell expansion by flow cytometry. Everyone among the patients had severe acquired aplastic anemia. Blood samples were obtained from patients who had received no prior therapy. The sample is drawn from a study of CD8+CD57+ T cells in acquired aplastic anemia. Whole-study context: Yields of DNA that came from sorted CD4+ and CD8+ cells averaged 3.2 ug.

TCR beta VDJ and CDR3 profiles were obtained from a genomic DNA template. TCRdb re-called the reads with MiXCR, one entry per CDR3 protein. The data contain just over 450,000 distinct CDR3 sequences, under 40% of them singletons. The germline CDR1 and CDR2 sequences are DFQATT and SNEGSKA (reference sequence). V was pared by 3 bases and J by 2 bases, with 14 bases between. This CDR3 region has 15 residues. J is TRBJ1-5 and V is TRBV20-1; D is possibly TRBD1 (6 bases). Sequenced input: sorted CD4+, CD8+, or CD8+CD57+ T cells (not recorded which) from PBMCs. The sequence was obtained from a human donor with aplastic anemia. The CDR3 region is CSAREQGWGNQPQHF. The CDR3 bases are TGCAGTGCTAGGGAACAGGGATGGGGCAATCAGCCCCAGCATTTT.